These 8 T cell receptor beta chains were sequenced from one sample in a study of blood T cell repertoires in COVID-19. Profiled with immunoSEQ multiplex PCR; TCRdb holds only in-frame clones, not every one. The sample includes tens of thousands of clones, 80% to 90% of them seen just once. The material sequenced was peripheral blood. These receptor sequences come from a man older than 75 with acute or convalescent COVID-19.

This clone came up a few times. The chain has TRBV10-3 and TRBJ1-5, with a tentative D call TRBD1 (6 bases). Trimming removed 3 bases from V and 4 bases from J, with 10 bases in between. CDR3 length: 14 amino acids. Germline V gene data show CDR1 as ENHRY and CDR2 as SYGVKD. CDR3 coding DNA: TGTGCCATCAGTGAAGGTCAGGGGAATCAGCCCCAGCATTTT. It is translated as CAISEGQGNQPQHF.

The CDR3, as DNA: TGTGCCAGCAGCTTTTGGACAGGGAGAATCGGAGGGGGCTACACCTTC. Translation: CASSFWTGRIGGGYTF. The chain combines TRBV7-2 with TRBJ1-2; 8 bases are a match to TRBD1. V dropped 3 bases and J dropped 8; count of bases not matched to a gene: 14. The CDR3 is 16 amino acids. CDR1 and CDR2 from the germline V gene are SGHTA and FQGNSA.

The table lists this clone with a few counts. The V gene is TRBV4-1, the J gene TRBJ1-3, with 9 bases identical to TRBD1. V gave up 4 bases and J gave up 7 bases; unmatched junction bases: 11. CDR1 MGHRA and CDR2 YSYEKL come from the germline V gene. This CDR3 is built from 16 residues. CDR3 amino acids: CASSPLGQGLRNTIYF. The CDR3 coding sequence is TGCGCCAGCAGCCCATTAGGACAGGGGTTACGGAACACCATATATTTT.

The chain joins TRBV25-1 to TRBJ1-4, with no clear D. The CDR3 totals 14 residues. Trimming stripped 3 bases from V and 4 bases from J, with 9 bases between. Germline V lookup: CDR1 MGHDK, CDR2 SYGVNS. The CDR3 protein is CASSDRRVNEKLFF. The DNA for the CDR3 is TGTGCCAGCAGTGATCGGAGGGTTAATGAAAAACTGTTTTTT.

The chain is built from TRBV3-1 (or the pseudogene TRBV3-2) and TRBJ1-2; 7 bases are a match to TRBD1. The length of the CDR3 is 15 residues. The V gene end was trimmed by 0 bases and the J gene end by 3 bases; junction bases not matched to a gene: 4. Per germline, CDR1 LGHDT and CDR2 YNNKEL (reference sequence). This chain's CDR3 is CASSQDQTGYYGYTF. In nucleotides, the CDR3 is TGTGCCAGCAGCCAAGACCAGACAGGGTACTATGGCTACACCTTC.

CDR3 sequence: CASSLGLAKTYEQYF. DNA of the CDR3: TGTGCCAGCAGTCTGGGACTAGCGAAAACCTACGAGCAGTACTTC. This chain connects TRBV6-5 to TRBJ2-7, with 10 bases matching TRBD2. There are 15 residues in the CDR3. Germline CDR1 and CDR2: MNHEY and SVGAGI. V gave up 5 bases and J gave up 2 bases; unmatched junction bases: 6.

The chain employs TRBV11-3 and TRBJ2-1, with TRBD1 identical over 11 bases. This CDR3 spans 17 amino acids. After removal of 2 bases from V and 4 bases from J, the junction contained 7 bases not matched to a gene. The germline V gene encodes CDR1 SGHNT and CDR2 YENEEA. The CDR3 loop is CASSLTSGTGGYNEQFF. DNA of the CDR3: TGTGCCAGCAGCTTAACGTCCGGGACAGGGGGTTACAATGAGCAGTTCTTC.

The chain carries TRBV5-1 and TRBJ2-1; possibly TRBD1 for D (6 bases). Germline V lookup: CDR1 SGHRS, CDR2 YFSETQ. V was clipped by 4 bases and J by 6 bases, with 14 bases between them. The CDR3 contains 14 residues. The CDR3 loop reads CASSPGNRVNEQFF. The CDR3 DNA reads as TGCGCCAGCAGCCCAGGGAACAGGGTCAATGAGCAGTTCTTC. Based on the CDR3 plus reference TRBV5-1 and TRBJ2-1, the full variable domain is KAGVTQTPRYLIKTRGQQVTLSCSPISGHRSVSWYQQTPGQGLQFLFEYFSETQRNKGNFPGRFSGRQFSNSRSEMNVSTLELGDSALYLCASSPGNRVNEQFFGPGTRLTVL.